This T cell receptor beta chain derives from a study of immune cell composition in non-small cell lung cancer. Repertoires were generated with immunoSEQ multiplex PCR, while TCRdb's copy carries only in-frame clones and drops some. The sample has fewer than 20,000 clones, around 80% seen once. This clone is termed medium-sized (0.01 to 0.1%). No antigen is known for it. Additional DNA sequences in this sample encode the identical CDR3. Per the germline V gene, CDR1 is SGHDT and CDR2 is YYEEEE. This CDR3 has 12 amino acids. Between the trimmed V and J ends, which lost 1 base and 4 bases, there was a span of 5 bases. Notes on the study in general: No significant correlation existed between pack-years smoked and tumour clonality.

The normal lung sample lay at least 3 cm, and maximally far, from the tumour. The data also belong to a second study, concerning CD4 T cells in lung cancer. As that report states: Tumor and non-adjacent lung came from curative-intent resections for stage I-III non-small cell lung cancer.

The chain has TRBV5-6 and TRBJ1-1; D perhaps matches TRBD1 (5 bases). This clonotype was sampled from a human donor with non-small cell lung cancer. The sequenced sample was non-adjacent lung tissue. In DNA, the CDR3 is TGTGCCAGCAGCTTGAGGGGCACTGAAGCTTTCTTT. Its translation: CASSLRGTEAFF.